The 23 T cell receptor beta chains in this list originate from one sample, sequenced in a study of blood T cell repertoires in COVID-19. Profiling relied on immunoSEQ multiplex PCR, and the TCRdb table lists in-frame clones only, not all of them. The sample has around 300,000 clones; approximately 90% are singletons. The sample comprised PBMCs or T cells enriched from blood (not recorded which). Receptors were obtained from a woman aged 55-70 years in a cohort exposed to, infected with or recovered from COVID-19 (not recorded which).

The chain joins TRBV7-9 to TRBJ2-2, with TRBD2 matching 12 bases. Trimming cost V 2 bases and J 4 bases; bases outside gene matches: 2. The CDR3 loop spans 16 amino acids. The germline V gene encodes CDR1 SEHNR and CDR2 FQNEAQ (reference sequence). The CDR3 DNA sequence: TGTGCCAGCAGCTTACTAGCGGGAGGGCCCACCGGGGAGCTGTTTTTT. Residues: CASSLLAGGPTGELFF.

Comments on this clone: This may be a read error, as it is one base from a much larger clone. The V gene is TRBV3-1 (or the pseudogene TRBV3-2), the J gene TRBJ1-6; D not certain. Trimming cost V 3 bases and J 6 bases, with 3 bases left between them. The germline V gene encodes CDR1 LGHDT and CDR2 YNNKEL (reference sequence). This CDR3 comprises 12 residues. The CDR3 DNA sequence: TGTGCCAGCAGCCAGAGTAATTCACCCCTCCACTTT. This encodes CASSQSNSPLHF.

The chain carries TRBV30 and TRBJ2-7; D perhaps matches TRBD1 (5 bases). V was clipped by 0 bases and J by 5 bases, with 8 bases between them. The CDR3 spans 12 residues. Germline CDR1 GTSNPN, CDR2 SVGIG (reference sequence). The CDR3 coding sequence is TGTGCCTGGAGTGTACAAGGGGACGAGCAGTACTTC. Protein sequence: CAWSVQGDEQYF. Full variable domain (remainder filled in from reference TRBV30 and TRBJ2-7): SQTIHQWPATLVQPVGSPLSLECTVEGTSNPNLYWYRQAAGRGLQLLFYSVGIGQISSEVPQNLSASRPQDRQFILSSKKLLLSDSGFYLCAWSVQGDEQYFGPGTRLTVT.

The chain uses TRBV2 and TRBJ2-1; D possibly corresponds to TRBD2 (6 bases). Germline V CDR1 and CDR2: SNHLY, FYNNEI. Trimming removed 2 bases at V and 7 bases at J, with 15 bases between. This CDR3 is 15 amino acids long. CDR3 in amino acids: CASSENGWAGNEQFF. The CDR3 DNA follows: TGTGCCAGCAGTGAAAATGGTTGGGCGGGGAATGAGCAGTTCTTC.

The chain is built from TRBV11-1 and TRBJ2-3; D may be TRBD1 (5 bases). The CDR3 length is 15 residues. Trimming cost V 5 bases and J 0 bases, with 12 bases left between them. In germline, CDR1 is SGHAT, CDR2 FQDESV (reference sequence). CDR3 residues: CASSPDRPSTDTQYF. As DNA, the CDR3 is TGTGCCAGCAGCCCTGACAGACCTAGCACAGATACGCAGTATTTT.

The gene calls are TRBV18 and TRBJ1-2; D unclear. This CDR3 is 15 amino acids long. Germline V gives CDR1 KGHSH, CDR2 LQKENI. The V gene lost 3 bases and the J gene lost 1 base, with 12 bases spanning the gap. CDR3 nucleotides: TGTGCCAGCTCACCGACTGGAGATGATAACTATGGCTACACCTTC. This encodes CASSPTGDDNYGYTF.

The chain has TRBV27 and TRBJ2-1; D is unresolved. Germline CDR1 and CDR2: MNHEY and SMNVEV (reference sequence). The V and J ends lost 1 base and 5 bases respectively, with 12 bases between them. The CDR3 runs 15 residues. This CDR3 is CASSLWPGGDNEQFF. Written as DNA, the CDR3 is TGTGCCAGCAGTTTATGGCCCGGCGGAGACAATGAGCAGTTCTTC.

V gene TRBV14 combines with J gene TRBJ1-6, with 7 nucleotides matching TRBD1. Unmatched junction bases numbered 6, after V lost 6 bases and J lost 7 bases. This CDR3 is built from 14 residues. CDR1 is SGHDN and CDR2 is FVKESK in the germline V gene. DNA of the CDR3: TGTGCCAGCAGGGAGGGGGCGAAGAATTCACCCCTCCACTTT. Its translation is CASREGAKNSPLHF.

The V and J genes are TRBV11-2 and TRBJ1-1, with a possible D match to TRBD1 (5 bases). The CDR3 totals 13 residues. The V gene lost 3 bases and the J gene lost 7 bases, with 12 bases spanning the gap. Germline CDR1 reads SGHAT; CDR2 reads FQNNGV. The CDR3 region is CASSFKWGDEAFF. CDR3 DNA sequence: TGTGCCAGCAGCTTCAAGTGGGGGGATGAAGCTTTCTTT.

The CDR3 nucleotides are TGTGCCACCAGTGATTCCGGGACTAGCGGGAGCACAGATACGCAGTATTTT. Its protein product is CATSDSGTSGSTDTQYF. The chain couples TRBV24-1 to TRBJ2-3, with TRBD2 matching over 12 bases. The CDR3 loop spans 17 amino acids. J was trimmed by 0 bases and V by 2 bases; bases with no gene match: 2. Germline V gives CDR1 KGHDR, CDR2 SFDVKD.

The chain recombines TRBV11-2 with TRBJ2-3, with TRBD2 identical over 7 bases. CDR1 SGHAT and CDR2 FQNNGV come from the germline V gene. The ends lost 5 bases at V and 3 bases at J; junction bases unmatched: 2. The CDR3 length is 13 residues. The DNA of the CDR3 is TGTGCCAGCAGCATGGGGGGGACAGATACGCAGTATTTT. Translated: CASSMGGTDTQYF.

The chain links TRBV7-2 to TRBJ1-4; TRBD1 matches 8 bases. CDR1 and CDR2 (germline): SGHTA, FQGNSA. CDR3 size: 18 residues. V dropped 0 bases and J dropped 1; count of bases not matched to a gene: 7. The CDR3 region is CASSLANDRGLTNEKLFF. The CDR3 bases are TGTGCCAGCAGCTTAGCGAACGACAGGGGCCTAACTAATGAAAAACTGTTTTTT.

This chain uses TRBV10-3 with TRBJ2-7; perhaps TRBD2 as D (6 bases). In germline, CDR1 is ENHRY, CDR2 SYGVKD. Trimming left V 6 bases short and J 0 bases short, with 12 bases between. This CDR3 spans 14 amino acids. The CDR3 DNA follows: TGTGCCATCAGCGTTAGCGGACACTCCTACGAGCAGTACTTC. Translated: CAISVSGHSYEQYF.

V is TRBV4-3 and J is TRBJ2-1; 11 bases map to TRBD2. The length of the CDR3 is 16 residues. Germline V gene data show CDR1 as LGHNA and CDR2 as YSLEER. Trimming removed 0 bases from V and 7 bases from J; junction bases left unmatched: 5. The CDR3 coding sequence is TGCGCCAGCAGCCAAGAACTAGCGGGAGTCGAGAATGAGCAGTTCTTC. It translates to CASSQELAGVENEQFF.

The chain employs TRBV3-1 (or the pseudogene TRBV3-2) and TRBJ1-2; D call uncertain. Per the germline V gene, CDR1 is LGHDT and CDR2 is YNNKEL (reference sequence). V was clipped by 1 base and J by 0 bases, with 6 bases between them. CDR3 length equals 14 residues. CDR3 protein: CASSQGLTNYGYTF. Here the CDR3 DNA reads TGTGCCAGCAGCCAAGGGCTGACTAACTATGGCTACACCTTC.

For this clone: The same CDR3 arises from other DNA sequences in this sample as well. V and J are TRBV28 and TRBJ2-7; D possibly corresponds to TRBD2 (7 bases). The CDR3 runs 13 residues. V gave up 8 bases and J gave up 0 bases, with 11 bases separating them. Germline CDR1 is MDHEN and CDR2 is SYDVKM. CDR3 coding DNA: TGTGCCAGCTCTAGGGGGGGCTCCTACGAGCAGTACTTC. It translates to CASSRGGSYEQYF.

The chain links TRBV4-1 to TRBJ2-1, with D tentatively TRBD2 (5 bases). Germline assignment: CDR1 MGHRA and CDR2 YSYEKL. The V gene lost 3 bases and the J gene lost 0 bases, with 9 bases spanning the gap. The CDR3 extends over 15 amino acids. The DNA for the CDR3 is TGCGCCAGCAGCCACGGGGATACCTCCTACAATGAGCAGTTCTTC. Translating gives CASSHGDTSYNEQFF.

The CDR3 DNA follows: TGTGCCAGCAGTTCCCCACTGACAGGGGCGGGACGGGGCTCCTACAATGAGCAGTTCTTC. Translated: CASSSPLTGAGRGSYNEQFF. V and J are TRBV28 and TRBJ2-1, with 8 bases that match TRBD1. The CDR3 is 20 amino acids. Trimming took 4 bases from V and 0 from J; bases not matched to a gene: 17. Germline assignment: CDR1 MDHEN and CDR2 SYDVKM.

The CDR3 nucleotides are TGTGCCAGCAGCTTAGTTATGGGAGCGGATACGCAGTATTTT. As protein: CASSLVMGADTQYF. The V and J genes are TRBV7-2 and TRBJ2-3; possibly TRBD2 for D (5 bases). The CDR3 extends over 14 amino acids. The germline gives CDR1 SGHTA, CDR2 FQGNSA. The ends were cut back, 1 base at V and 6 bases at J, with 11 bases in the middle.

The V and J genes are TRBV28 and TRBJ2-7; 12 bases map to TRBD2. The CDR3 is 19 residues long. The V segment lost 5 bases and the J segment 2 bases; nucleotides outside the gene matches: 16. Germline V gene sequence: CDR1 MDHEN, CDR2 SYDVKM. Here the CDR3 reads CASSPFSPGLAGFAYEQYF. CDR3 DNA: TGTGCCAGCAGTCCTTTCTCACCGGGACTAGCGGGCTTTGCCTACGAGCAGTACTTC.

The chain has TRBV3-1 (or the pseudogene TRBV3-2) and TRBJ2-1; D call uncertain. Germline CDR1 LGHDT, CDR2 YNNKEL (reference sequence). Trimming stripped 0 bases from V and 0 bases from J, with 9 bases between. This CDR3 contains 16 residues. The DNA for the CDR3 is TGTGCCAGCAGCCAAGAGGAGCGTCCCTCCTACAATGAGCAGTTCTTC. Translating gives CASSQEERPSYNEQFF.

The chain is built from TRBV27 and TRBJ2-3; D is perhaps TRBD2 (6 bases). The CDR3 covers 15 residues. V shed 3 bases and J shed 1 base, with 11 bases lying between them. Germline-derived CDR1 and CDR2 are MNHEY and SMNVEV (reference sequence). CDR3 loop: CASSLGGTGTDTQYF. CDR3 coding DNA: TGTGCCAGCAGTTTGGGCGGGACGGGCACAGATACGCAGTATTTT.

This clone occurred once. The chain combines TRBV18 with TRBJ1-1; D unresolved. The germline V gene encodes CDR1 KGHSH and CDR2 LQKENI. V was pared by 3 bases and J by 2 bases, with 13 bases between. The CDR3 is 15 residues long. CDR3 nucleotides: TGTGCCAGCTCACCCCTGGTTACAGACAACACTGAAGCTTTCTTT. It is translated as CASSPLVTDNTEAFF.